This T cell receptor beta chain was recorded in a study of blood T cell repertoires in COVID-19. In the study overall: Italy, Spain and the United States were the sources of the convalescent and acute COVID-19 samples. PBMCs, B-cell-depleted T cells, or T cells were the source of the cDNA or gDNA that made up the material.

The germline V gene encodes CDR1 SGDLS and CDR2 YYNGEE. There are 15 residues in the CDR3. V dropped 0 bases and J dropped 5 bases, with 12 bases sitting between them. As handled by the study authors: Quantification of nucleated cells was approximated via reference gene primer amplification. Method: immunoSEQ multiplex PCR; TCRdb's copy keeps in-frame clones and lacks some. D and trimming were read from the DNA, whereas the V and J calls and clone size are those reported in that table. The sample consists of approximately 280,000 clones, roughly 85% of them appearing once. This TCR was recovered from a man in his forties or fifties with active or convalescent COVID-19. The chain uses TRBV9 and TRBJ2-1, with D hard to call. Specimen: peripheral blood. The DNA for the CDR3 is TGTGCCAGCAGCGTAGGGGCAGGTTTGGACAATGAGCAGTTCTTC. This gives the protein CASSVGAGLDNEQFF.